This is a list of T cell receptor beta chains from one sample in a study of cytomegalovirus exposure and HLA in healthy donors. The data were produced by immunoSEQ multiplex PCR, yet TCRdb's version contains in-frame clones alone and is incomplete. Among 150,000 to 200,000 clones listed, roughly four fifths were seen once. Specimen: PBMCs. The source is a man aged 45-65 years in good health and CMV-seropositive. Each CDR3 is given with its conserved first and last residue. The D gene is left open where the match is weak. Expanded clones are given a class, and other clones once, few, many or no size at all.

len,d_gene,j_gene,abundance,v_gene,CDR3nt,CDR3aa
15,TRBD1,TRBJ1-2,NA,TRBV6-5,TGTGCCAGCAGTTATAGGACAGGGGGAATCTATGGCTACACCTTC,CASSYRTGGIYGYTF
13,NA,TRBJ2-7,NA,TRBV19,TGTGCCAGTAGTGTCGGCCAGGCGGGGGAGCAGTACTTC,CASSVGQAGEQYF
14,TRBD1,TRBJ2-5,NA,TRBV4-3,TGCGCCAGCAGCCACGGACAGGGCCAGGAGACCCAGTACTTC,CASSHGQGQETQYF
20,TRBD2,TRBJ2-1,NA,TRBV9,TGTGCCAGCAGCGTAGCTTTCCTAGCGGGAGGGCCCCACTCCTACAATGAGCAGTTCTTC,CASSVAFLAGGPHSYNEQFF
13,TRBD1,TRBJ1-1,NA,TRBV6-5,TGTGCCAGTTACACAGGGGTAAACACTGAAGCTTTCTTT,CASYTGVNTEAFF
17,TRBD1,TRBJ2-3,NA,TRBV27,TGTGCCAGCAGTTTAAGCGGCCGACAGGGAGAGACAGATACGCAGTATTTT,CASSLSGRQGETDTQYF
14,NA,TRBJ1-1,NA,TRBV5-1,TGCGCCAGCAGCTTGTCAGGGTTCCAAACTGAAGCTTTCTTT,CASSLSGFQTEAFF
15,TRBD2,TRBJ2-1,NA,TRBV5-4,TGTGCCAGCAGCCCCGGGACTAGCGGTTACAATGAGCAGTTCTTC,CASSPGTSGYNEQFF
14,NA,TRBJ2-7,few,TRBV7-3,TGTGCCAGCAGCTTATCGCGACTTGATTCCGAGCAGTACTTC,CASSLSRLDSEQYF
16,TRBD2,TRBJ2-1,few,TRBV5-4,TGTGCCAGCAGCTTGGGGGTAGCGGGAGGCGACAATGAGCAGTTCTTC,CASSLGVAGGDNEQFF
15,NA,TRBJ2-1,NA,TRBV7-2,TGTGCCAGCAGCCCAAGGGGGTCCCCCTACAATGAGCAGTTCTTC,CASSPRGSPYNEQFF
18,TRBD2,TRBJ2-3,few,TRBV4-3,TGCGCCAGCAGCCACTCTTTAGGGGGTAGCGGGGGGTCAGATACGCAGTATTTT,CASSHSLGGSGGSDTQYF
11,NA,TRBJ2-7,NA,TRBV5-1,TGCGCCAGCAGACAGTCCTACGAGCAGTACTTC,CASRQSYEQYF
14,TRBD1,TRBJ2-7,NA,TRBV6-4,TGTGCCAGCAGAGCGCCGGGACAGGGCACCGAGCAGTACTTC,CASRAPGQGTEQYF
16,NA,TRBJ2-7,NA,TRBV7-3,TGTGCCAGCAGCTCCCCAGAAGCGCTGAGCTCTTACGAGCAGTACTTC,CASSSPEALSSYEQYF
15,TRBD1,TRBJ1-5,NA,TRBV19,TGTGCCACCAATCATGGACAGGGTCCAAATCAGCCCCAGCATTTT,CATNHGQGPNQPQHF
15,TRBD1,TRBJ1-3,NA,TRBV5-4,TGTGCCAGCAGTTTAACAGGGGGCTCTGGAAACACCATATATTTT,CASSLTGGSGNTIYF
15,TRBD1,TRBJ2-7,NA,TRBV10-3,TGTGCCATCTCCGGACAGGGGAGGAGCTCCTACGAGCAGTACTTC,CAISGQGRSSYEQYF